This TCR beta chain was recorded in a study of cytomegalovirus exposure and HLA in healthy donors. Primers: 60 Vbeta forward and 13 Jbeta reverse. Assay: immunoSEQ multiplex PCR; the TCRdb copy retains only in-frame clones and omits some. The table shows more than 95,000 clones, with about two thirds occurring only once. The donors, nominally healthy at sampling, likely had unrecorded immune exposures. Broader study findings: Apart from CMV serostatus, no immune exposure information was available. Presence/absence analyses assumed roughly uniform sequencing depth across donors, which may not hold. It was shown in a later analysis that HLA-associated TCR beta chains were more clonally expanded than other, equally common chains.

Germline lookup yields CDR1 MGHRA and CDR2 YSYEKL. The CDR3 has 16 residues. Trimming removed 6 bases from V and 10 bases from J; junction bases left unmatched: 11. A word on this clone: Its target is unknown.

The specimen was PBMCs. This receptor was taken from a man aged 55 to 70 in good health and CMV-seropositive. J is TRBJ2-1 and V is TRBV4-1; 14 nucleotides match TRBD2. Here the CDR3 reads CASSRPGLAGAGEQFF. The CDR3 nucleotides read TGCGCCAGCAGTCGTCCGGGACTAGCGGGGGCCGGAGAGCAGTTCTTC.